This T cell receptor (beta chain) appears in the sequencing data of a study of T cells in Graves' hyperthyroidism and ophthalmopathy. Across 18 months, stable Graves' hyperthyroidism was marked by no progression to ophthalmopathy. From more than 8 ml of fresh peripheral blood, PBMCs were isolated. Germline CDR1 and CDR2: LGHNA and YSLEER. Deletions cut 0 bases from V and 2 bases from J, with 18 bases between. CDR3 length equals 18 residues. Of note for this clonotype: The antigen is undetermined.

Study-level points and caveats: Expanded thyroid clonotypes (above 0.001) were mostly also found in blood. In validation, the model predicted ophthalmopathy. These predictions came a median about 6.5 months before onset.

Regions amplified from RNA transcripts were the TCR beta CDR3 regions. HTBI primers were employed in a first-round RT-PCR of the TCR CDR3. Via MiXCR, TCRdb re-called the multiplex PCR reads, giving one row per CDR3 protein. The sample records hundreds of thousands of distinct CDR3 sequences, 16% being singletons. The origin of this receptor is a woman aged 25 to 39 with Graves' hyperthyroidism. The genes are TRBV4-3 and TRBJ2-3, with D perhaps assigned TRBD1 or TRBD2 (6 bases each). Sequenced sample: blood. The CDR3 sequence: CASSQDSGWGANTDTQYF. The CDR3 DNA is TGCGCCAGCAGCCAAGATTCAGGTTGGGGGGCAAACACAGATACGCAGTATTTT.